One TCR beta chain is described in this entry. The data derive from a study of CD8+CD57+ T cells in acquired aplastic anemia. Turning to the study itself: As sequenced from healthy donors, CD4+ cells averaged roughly 9.9 million reads.

Germline CDR1 reads LNHDA; CDR2 reads SQIVND (reference sequence). Trimming shortened V by 3 bases and J by 0 bases, and 12 bases separated the two germline ends. The CDR3 has 17 amino acids. The study profiled TCR beta VDJ and CDR3 using genomic DNA as template. TCRdb passed the reads through MiXCR, listing each CDR3 protein once. The data contain around 190,000 distinct CDR3 sequences, roughly half of them seen just once; the ten biggest clones take up 15% to 20%. The sample taken for sequencing was sorted CD4+, CD8+, or CD8+CD57+ T cells (not recorded which) from PBMCs. This clonotype was sampled from a human donor in good health, serving as a control. V and J are TRBV19 and TRBJ2-6; D not certain. The DNA for the CDR3 is TGTGCCAGTAGTATTTCCGGGCTGTGCTCTGGGGCCAACGTCCTGACTTTC. This gives the protein CASSISGLCSGANVLTF.